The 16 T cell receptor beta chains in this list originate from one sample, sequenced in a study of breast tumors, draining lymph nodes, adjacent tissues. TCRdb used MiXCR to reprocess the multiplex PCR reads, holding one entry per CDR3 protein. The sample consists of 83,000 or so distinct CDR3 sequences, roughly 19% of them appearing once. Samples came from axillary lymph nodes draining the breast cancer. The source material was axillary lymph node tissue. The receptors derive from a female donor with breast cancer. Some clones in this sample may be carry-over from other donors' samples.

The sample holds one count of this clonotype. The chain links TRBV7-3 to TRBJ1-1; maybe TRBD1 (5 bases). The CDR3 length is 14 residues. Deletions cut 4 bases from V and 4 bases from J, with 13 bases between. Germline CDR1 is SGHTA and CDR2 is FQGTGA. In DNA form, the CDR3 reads TGTGCCAGCAGCTCCAACAGGTTAGGCACTGAAGCTTTCTTT. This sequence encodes CASSSNRLGTEAFF.

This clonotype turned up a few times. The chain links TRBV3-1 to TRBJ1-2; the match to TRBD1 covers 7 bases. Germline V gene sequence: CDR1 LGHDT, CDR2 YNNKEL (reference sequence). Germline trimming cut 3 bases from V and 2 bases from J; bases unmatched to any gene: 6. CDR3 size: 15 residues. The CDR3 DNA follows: TGTGCCAGCAGCCACCCCGCGACAGGGAACTATGGCTACACCTTC. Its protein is CASSHPATGNYGYTF.

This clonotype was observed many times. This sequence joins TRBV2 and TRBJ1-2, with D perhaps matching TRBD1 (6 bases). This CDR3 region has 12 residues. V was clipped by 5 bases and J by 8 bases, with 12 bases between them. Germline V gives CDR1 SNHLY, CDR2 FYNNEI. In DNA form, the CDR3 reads TGTGCCAGCAGTCCGACAGGTGACGGCTACACCTTC. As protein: CASSPTGDGYTF.

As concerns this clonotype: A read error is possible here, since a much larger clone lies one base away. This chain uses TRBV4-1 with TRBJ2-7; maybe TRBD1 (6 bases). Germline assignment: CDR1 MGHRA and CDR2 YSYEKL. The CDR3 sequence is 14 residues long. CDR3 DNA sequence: TGCGCCAGCAGCCAAGGTGCAGGGGTCTACGAGCAGTGCTTC. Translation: CASSQGAGVYEQCF.

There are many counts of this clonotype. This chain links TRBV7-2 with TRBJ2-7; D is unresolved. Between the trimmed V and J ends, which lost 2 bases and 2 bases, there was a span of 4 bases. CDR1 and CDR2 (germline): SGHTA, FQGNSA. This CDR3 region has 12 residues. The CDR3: CASSLSAYEQYF. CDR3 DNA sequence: TGTGCCAGCAGCTTATCTGCCTACGAGCAGTACTTC.

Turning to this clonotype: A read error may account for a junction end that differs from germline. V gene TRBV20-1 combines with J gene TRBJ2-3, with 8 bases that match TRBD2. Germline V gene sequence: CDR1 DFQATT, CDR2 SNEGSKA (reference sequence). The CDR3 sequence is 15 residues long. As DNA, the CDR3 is TGCGGTGCTACCTCTCCCTTTAGCGGGGCAGATACGCAGTATTTT. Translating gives CGATSPFSGADTQYF.

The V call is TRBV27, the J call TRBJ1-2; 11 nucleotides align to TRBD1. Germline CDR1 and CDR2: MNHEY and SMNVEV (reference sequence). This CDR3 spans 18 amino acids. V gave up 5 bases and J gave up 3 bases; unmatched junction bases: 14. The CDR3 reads CASSLLRDRGIDDYGYTF. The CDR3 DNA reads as TGTGCCAGCAGTCTCTTACGGGACAGGGGGATAGACGACTATGGCTACACCTTC.

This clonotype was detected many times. The CDR3 DNA sequence: TGCAGTGCGCCCGGACAGGGCAATCAGCCCCAGCATTTT. Amino acids: CSAPGQGNQPQHF. V gene TRBV20-1 combines with J gene TRBJ1-5, with TRBD1 identical over 7 bases. Germline V CDR1 and CDR2: DFQATT, SNEGSKA (reference sequence). There are 13 residues in the CDR3. J gave up 2 bases and V 6 bases, and 4 bases lay outside the gene matches.

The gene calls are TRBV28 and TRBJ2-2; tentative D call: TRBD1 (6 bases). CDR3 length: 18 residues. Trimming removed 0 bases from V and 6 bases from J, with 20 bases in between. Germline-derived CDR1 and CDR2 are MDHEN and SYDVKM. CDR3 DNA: TGTGCCAGCAGTTTATGGATGAAGGACAGAGGAACACCCGGGGAGCTGTTTTTT. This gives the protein CASSLWMKDRGTPGELFF.

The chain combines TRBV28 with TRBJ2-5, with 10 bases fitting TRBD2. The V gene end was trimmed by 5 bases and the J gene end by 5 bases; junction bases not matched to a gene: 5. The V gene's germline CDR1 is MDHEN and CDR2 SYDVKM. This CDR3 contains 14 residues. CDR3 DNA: TGTGCCAGCAGTAGTTTAGCGGGGGGTGAGACCCAGTACTTC. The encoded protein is CASSSLAGGETQYF.

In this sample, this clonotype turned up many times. In DNA, the CDR3 is TGTGCCAGCAGCCAAGGACAGGGGATTTCCGAGCAGTACTTC. Encoded protein: CASSQGQGISEQYF. The chain links TRBV3-1 to TRBJ2-7; the match to TRBD1 covers 8 bases. The CDR3 is made up of 14 amino acids. Trimming removed 1 base from V and 6 bases from J; junction bases left unmatched: 5. CDR1 is LGHDT, CDR2 YNNKEL, per germline (reference sequence).

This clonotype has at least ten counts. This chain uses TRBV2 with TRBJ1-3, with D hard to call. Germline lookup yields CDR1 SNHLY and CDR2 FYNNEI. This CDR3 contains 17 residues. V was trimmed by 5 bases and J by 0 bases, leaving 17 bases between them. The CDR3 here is CASSRQNGVYSGNTIYF. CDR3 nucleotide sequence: TGTGCCAGCAGTCGCCAAAACGGCGTGTACTCTGGAAACACCATATATTTT.

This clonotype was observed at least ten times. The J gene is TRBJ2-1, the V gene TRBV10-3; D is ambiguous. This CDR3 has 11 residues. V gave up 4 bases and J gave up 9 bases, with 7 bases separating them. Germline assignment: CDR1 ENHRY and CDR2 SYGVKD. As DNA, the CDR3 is TGTGCCATCAGTGGAAACCTTGAGCAGTTCTTC. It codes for CAISGNLEQFF.

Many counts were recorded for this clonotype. The CDR3 is CASSSGTSGRVEYNEQFF. The CDR3 DNA reads TGTGCCAGCAGCTCCGGGACTAGCGGGAGGGTCGAGTACAATGAGCAGTTCTTC. This chain links TRBV11-3 with TRBJ2-1; 16 nucleotides line up with TRBD2. CDR3 length: 18 residues. V shed 4 bases and J 4 bases; nucleotides not matched to a gene: 7. Germline V lookup: CDR1 SGHNT, CDR2 YENEEA.

The CDR3 bases are TGTGCCAGCTCCCTGGGGCAGAGCAATCAGCCCCAGCATTTT. Amino acids: CASSLGQSNQPQHF. The rearrangement joins TRBV18 to TRBJ1-5, with a weak D call TRBD1 (5 bases). With 6 bases removed from V and 1 base from J, the gap between germline ends came to 10 bases. Germline-derived CDR1 and CDR2 are KGHSH and LQKENI. This CDR3 comprises 14 residues.

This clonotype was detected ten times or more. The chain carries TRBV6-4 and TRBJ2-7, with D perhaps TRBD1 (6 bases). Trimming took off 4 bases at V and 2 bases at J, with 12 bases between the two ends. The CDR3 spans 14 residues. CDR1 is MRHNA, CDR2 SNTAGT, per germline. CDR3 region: CASSVGTLPYEQYF. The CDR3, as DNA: TGTGCCAGCAGTGTGGGGACACTGCCCTACGAGCAGTACTTC.